This TCR beta chain was identified in a study of HIV-infected patients and healthy controls. cDNA was made from about 480 ng RNA using alpha and beta constant primers. Using multiplexing indices, alpha and beta chain libraries were generated apart by chain-specific third strand synthesis. The library got P5 and P7 elements plus a second index, then an approximately 23-cycle PCR. MiXCR, run by TCRdb on the 5' RACE reads, gives a single entry per CDR3 protein. The table has some 20,000 distinct CDR3 sequences, more than 7.5% seen once. The study's findings and limits: The study did not determine the donors' HLA types. HIV-infected repertoires had significantly higher mean Gini indices than controls, possibly reflecting oligoclonality.

All unsorted peripheral T cells were captured because whole blood was used without fractionation. The length of the CDR3 is 17 residues. Per the germline V gene, CDR1 is DFQATT and CDR2 is SNEGSKA (reference sequence). Trimming left V 0 bases short and J 2 bases short, with 18 bases between. Of note for this clonotype: Antigen unknown.

The clonotype originates from an adult in good health. Material for sequencing was blood. The V call is TRBV20-1, the J call TRBJ2-3; no definite D call. CDR3 in DNA: TGCAGTGCTAGAGATCGCGTTAGGGCTGACTTCACAGATACGCAGTATTTT. This translates into CSARDRVRADFTDTQYF.